This T cell receptor (beta chain) was obtained from a study of tumor-infiltrating lymphocytes in primary liver carcinoma. Study-level results: The 250 largest clones made up significantly more of tumor than blood repertoires (p = 0.039). The study found only about 7-25% of top clones in all five tumor regions.

Making TCR beta cDNA involved approximately 520 ng total RNA and a constant-region primer. ARM-PCR, slightly modified, supplied the TCR beta libraries through three nested multiplex PCR rounds. TCRdb analysed the multiplex PCR reads with MiXCR anew, one entry per CDR3 protein. The sample holds approximately 120,000 distinct CDR3 sequences, around 64% seen once. Extraction of RNA together with DNA used about 17-30 mg of unsorted bulk tissue. At sampling, these chronic HBV carriers had received no treatment. This clonotype was counted a few times. Its specificity is not known. Given a much more abundant clone one base away, this may be a read error. Material for sequencing was liver tumor tissue from sampling region 3. Stated subset: tumor region T3, left-lateral pole. The receptor was isolated from a woman aged 60-70 years with primary liver carcinoma and hepatitis B virus infection.

In nucleotides, the CDR3 is TGTGCCAGCAGTTACATGACAGGCGGGCGTCTTAACTATGGTTACACCTTC. Encoded protein: CASSYMTGGRLNYGYTF. The chain employs TRBV6-6 and TRBJ1-2; D perhaps matches TRBD1 (6 bases). The CDR3 runs 17 residues. Germline values: CDR1 MNHNY, CDR2 SVGAGI (reference sequence).